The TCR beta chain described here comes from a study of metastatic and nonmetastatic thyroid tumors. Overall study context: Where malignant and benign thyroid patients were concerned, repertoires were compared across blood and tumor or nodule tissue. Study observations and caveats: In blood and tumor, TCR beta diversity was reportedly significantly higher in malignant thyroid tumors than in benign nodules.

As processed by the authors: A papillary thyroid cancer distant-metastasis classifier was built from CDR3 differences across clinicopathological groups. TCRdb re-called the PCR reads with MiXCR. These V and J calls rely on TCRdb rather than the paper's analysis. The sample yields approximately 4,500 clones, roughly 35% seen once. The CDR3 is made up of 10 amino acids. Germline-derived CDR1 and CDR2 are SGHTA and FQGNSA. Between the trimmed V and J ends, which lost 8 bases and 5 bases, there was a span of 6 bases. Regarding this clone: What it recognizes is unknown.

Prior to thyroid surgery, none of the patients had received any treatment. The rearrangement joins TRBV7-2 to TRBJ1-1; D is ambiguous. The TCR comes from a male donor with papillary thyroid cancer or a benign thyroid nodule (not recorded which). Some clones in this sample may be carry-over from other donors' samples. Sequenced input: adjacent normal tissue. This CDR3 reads CASVVTEAFF. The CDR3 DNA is TGTGCCAGCGTTGTGACTGAAGCTTTCTTT.